These 24 T cell receptor beta chains were sequenced from one sample in a study of tumor-infiltrating lymphocytes in primary liver carcinoma. The researchers produced TCR beta cDNA from around 0.5 ug total RNA with a constant-region primer. Researchers made the TCR beta libraries by running three nested multiplex PCR rounds with slightly modified ARM-PCR. TRBV1-TRBV30 forward and Cbeta reverse primers drove the first two roughly 11-cycle rounds. TCRdb analysed the multiplex PCR reads with MiXCR anew, one entry per CDR3 protein. The table includes 190,000 or so distinct CDR3 sequences, almost 65% detected once. Blood RNA was derived from unsorted whole blood, and germline DNA was extracted too. The sample was peripheral blood. The receptors were gathered from a woman aged 55-69 years with primary liver carcinoma and hepatitis B virus infection.

This chain links TRBV14 with TRBJ2-1, with D possibly being TRBD1 or TRBD2 (5 bases each). Trimming pared 2 bases from V and 3 bases from J, leaving 11 bases between. CDR1 is SGHDN and CDR2 is FVKESK in the germline V gene. The length of the CDR3 is 15 residues. The CDR3 DNA reads TGTGCCAGCAGCCAAAATGGGGGATTCTACAATGAGCAGTTCTTC. It translates to CASSQNGGFYNEQFF.

Worth noting for this clonotype: The junction departs from germline at one end; a sequencing error may be responsible. In nucleotides, the CDR3 is TGCGCCAGCAGCTTTATAACTGGGGCCAACGTCCTGACTTTC. The encoded protein is CASSFITGANVLTF. This chain links TRBV5-6 with TRBJ2-6; D remains ambiguous. The CDR3 has 14 residues. Germline CDR1 and CDR2: SGHDT and YYEEEE.

In this sample, this clonotype turned up many times. The J gene is TRBJ1-1, the V gene TRBV6-6, with a tentative D call TRBD1 (6 bases). This CDR3 is 11 amino acids long. V lost 6 bases and J 8 bases, leaving 10 bases between the germline ends. The germline V gene encodes CDR1 MNHNY and CDR2 SVGAGI (reference sequence). The CDR3 protein is CASSRQVEAFF. DNA for the CDR3: TGTGCCAGCAGCCGACAGGTCGAAGCTTTCTTT.

Of note for this clonotype: Given a much more abundant clone one base away, this may be a read error. The chain has TRBV4-1 and TRBJ2-3; tentatively, D is TRBD2 (6 bases). This CDR3 spans 17 amino acids. The V and J ends lost 0 bases and 2 bases respectively, with 15 bases between them. The germline gives CDR1 MGHRA, CDR2 YSYEKL. CDR3: CASSQDFPQRATDTQYF. The CDR3 nucleotides are TGCGCCAGCAGCCAAGATTTTCCTCAGCGGGCCACAGATACGCAGTATTTT.

V and J are TRBV5-4 and TRBJ2-3, with 8 nucleotides matching TRBD2. The CDR3 consists of 14 residues. The V gene end was trimmed by 4 bases and the J gene end by 6 bases; junction bases not matched to a gene: 7. Germline V gene lookup returns CDR1 SGHNT and CDR2 YYREEE (reference sequence). CDR3 residues: CASSKGLEMDTQYF. CDR3 sequence (DNA): TGTGCCAGCAGCAAGGGACTAGAGATGGATACGCAGTATTTT.

A single count supports this clonotype. The genes are TRBV5-1 and TRBJ2-1; D remains ambiguous. Trimming cost V 1 base and J 0 bases, with 17 bases left between them. CDR1 and CDR2 from the germline V gene are SGHRS and YFSETQ. The CDR3 covers 18 residues. CDR3 residues: CASSLMAGLMVSYNEQFF. CDR3 DNA sequence: TGCGCCAGCAGCTTGATGGCAGGTCTCATGGTCTCCTACAATGAGCAGTTCTTC.

The chain links TRBV12-3 or TRBV12-4 to TRBJ2-1; 8 bases line up with TRBD2. Trimming removed 3 bases from V and 6 bases from J; junction bases left unmatched: 10. The CDR3 runs 16 residues. The chain's CDR3 is CASSFGSGRSFNEQFF. The CDR3 region has the DNA TGTGCCAGCAGTTTCGGAAGCGGGAGATCGTTCAATGAGCAGTTCTTC.

V usage is TRBV30 and J usage is TRBJ2-3, with 7 bases aligning to TRBD2. This CDR3 spans 15 amino acids. The V gene end was trimmed by 2 bases and the J gene end by 10 bases; junction bases not matched to a gene: 15. Germline values: CDR1 GTSNPN, CDR2 SVGIG (reference sequence). The CDR3 protein is CAWSLSGLRVDAQYF. The CDR3 coding sequence is TGTGCCTGGAGTCTATCGGGACTACGAGTGGATGCGCAGTATTTT. The variable domain in full, completed from reference TRBV30 and TRBJ2-3, reads SQTIHQWPATLVQPVGSPLSLECTVEGTSNPNLYWYRQAAGRGLQLLFYSVGIGQISSEVPQNLSASRPQDRQFILSSKKLLLSDSGFYLCAWSLSGLRVDAQYFGPGTRLTVL.

In its sample, this clonotype was seen once. A read error is possible here, since a much larger clone lies one base away. The chain joins TRBV5-6 to TRBJ2-1; D gene unclear. V lost 4 bases to trimming and J lost 10 bases, with 9 bases between them. The CDR3 runs to 11 residues. Germline CDR1 is SGHDT and CDR2 is YYEEEE. This chain's CDR3 is CASSGIGEQFF. The CDR3 DNA follows: TGTGCCAGCAGCGGAATCGGGGAGCAGTTCTTC.

This chain uses TRBV28 with TRBJ1-2; TRBD1 matches at 11 bases. Germline V gives CDR1 MDHEN, CDR2 SYDVKM. The CDR3 has 13 residues. V shed 3 bases, J shed 8 bases, and the junction held 2 bases outside the gene matches. CDR3 in amino acids: CASSLRTGGGYTF. The CDR3 nucleotides read TGTGCCAGCAGTTTGAGGACAGGGGGCGGCTACACCTTC.

V usage is TRBV28 and J usage is TRBJ2-7; D not certain. The CDR3 is made up of 15 amino acids. CDR1 is MDHEN and CDR2 is SYDVKM in the germline V gene. With 6 bases removed from V and 0 bases from J, the gap between germline ends came to 15 bases. CDR3 nucleotide sequence: TGTGCCAGCAGCGCTCCTGGTACAAGCTCCTACGAGCAGTACTTC. It encodes CASSAPGTSSYEQYF.

Concerning this clonotype: Germline and junction disagree at one end, which may indicate a read error. This chain joins TRBV11-3 and TRBJ2-3; D call uncertain. This CDR3 contains 15 residues. CDR1 SGHNT and CDR2 YENEEA come from the germline V gene. As DNA, the CDR3 is TGTGCCAGGTACTTAGATCGACATACTACAGATACGCACTATTTT. This translates into CARYLDRHTTDTHYF.

The chain recombines TRBV5-1 with TRBJ2-5, with a possible D match to TRBD2 (7 bases). CDR3 length: 16 residues. Germline values: CDR1 SGHRS, CDR2 YFSETQ. With 0 bases removed from V and 3 bases from J, the gap between germline ends came to 15 bases. The CDR3 is CASSLEGGSGKETQYF. As DNA, the CDR3 is TGCGCCAGCAGCTTGGAGGGGGGGTCCGGGAAAGAGACCCAGTACTTC. Full variable domain (rest looked up from reference TRBV5-1 and TRBJ2-5): KAGVTQTPRYLIKTRGQQVTLSCSPISGHRSVSWYQQTPGQGLQFLFEYFSETQRNKGNFPGRFSGRQFSNSRSEMNVSTLELGDSALYLCASSLEGGSGKETQYFGPGTRLLVL.

Notes on this clonotype: The missing conserved phenylalanine or tryptophan at the end of this CDR3 makes a read error likely. The chain joins TRBV2 to TRBJ2-2; tentative D call: TRBD1 (6 bases). Germline V gene lookup returns CDR1 SNHLY and CDR2 FYNNEI. The CDR3 is 15 residues long. CDR3 residues: CASSDEQGNAGELFL. CDR3 sequence (DNA): TGTGCCAGCAGTGACGAGCAGGGGAATGCCGGGGAACTGTTTCTT.

J is TRBJ1-1 and V is TRBV10-2; no reliable D call. CDR3 length equals 13 residues. Trimming left V 3 bases short and J 2 bases short, with 7 bases between. CDR1 and CDR2 from the germline V gene are WSHSY and SAAADI. This CDR3 is CASSEVENTEAFF. CDR3 DNA: TGCGCCAGCAGTGAAGTAGAAAACACTGAAGCTTTCTTT.

With regard to this clonotype: The germline gene is not matched at one end of the junction; a read error may be the cause. This chain joins TRBV28 and TRBJ2-5; no clear D. The CDR3 has 14 amino acids. Germline V gives CDR1 MDHEN, CDR2 SYDVKM. Here the CDR3 reads CVSSFWPPQETQYF. CDR3 in DNA: TGTGTCAGCAGTTTTTGGCCCCCGCAGGAGACCCAGTACTTC.

This clonotype was counted a few times. The chain employs TRBV6-1 and TRBJ1-3; TRBD1 matches 9 bases. The CDR3 is 15 amino acids. V dropped 5 bases and J dropped 2; count of bases not matched to a gene: 4. CDR1 is MNHNS, CDR2 SASEGT, per germline. The CDR3 DNA reads as TGTGCCAGCAGTTATTGGGACAGGGCTGGAAACACCATATATTTT. This codes for CASSYWDRAGNTIYF.

This clonotype was counted between two and nine times. This rearrangement joins TRBV6-2 or TRBV6-3 to TRBJ2-5; D unresolved. The V end lost 2 bases, the J end lost 5 bases, and 15 bases lay between the germline ends. Germline V gives CDR1 MNHEY, CDR2 SVGEGT. The CDR3 contains 15 residues. CDR3 amino acids: CASSYNSWLWETQYF. In nucleotides, the CDR3 is TGTGCCAGCAGTTACAATAGCTGGCTTTGGGAGACCCAGTACTTC.

Concerning this clonotype itself: One junction end does not reproduce the germline sequence, and a read error may be involved. The rearrangement uses TRBV12-3 or TRBV12-4 and TRBJ1-5; possible D gene TRBD1, 5 bases. The length of the CDR3 is 12 residues. The CDR3 DNA reads as TGTGCCAGCAGTTTAGCGCAGGGTCCACCGTATTTT. It specifies CASSLAQGPPYF.

This clonotype showed up just once. At one of its ends the junction is not consistent with the germline gene, which may arise from a read error. V gene TRBV29-1 combines with J gene TRBJ1-1; TRBD1 matches 7 bases. The germline gives CDR1 SQVTM, CDR2 ANQGSEA. The CDR3 has 14 amino acids. This CDR3 is CSAGVFRGNTGAFF. CDR3 in DNA: TGCAGCGCTGGGGTATTCAGGGGGAACACTGGAGCTTTCTTT. Filled out from reference TRBV29-1 and TRBJ1-1, the complete variable domain reads SAVISQKPSRDICQRGTSLTIQCQVDSQVTMMFWYRQQPGQSLTLIATANQGSEATYESGFVIDKFPISRPNLTFSTLTVSNMSPEDSSIYLCSAGVFRGNTGAFFGQGTRLTVV.

This clonotype occurred a few times. The chain carries TRBV19 and TRBJ2-6; TRBD2 is a possible D gene (5 bases). The V gene's germline CDR1 is LNHDA and CDR2 SQIVND (reference sequence). The CDR3 runs 16 residues. Trimming left V 5 bases short and J 1 base short, with 12 bases between. CDR3 region: CASSDPGESGANVLTF. CDR3 nucleotide sequence: TGTGCCAGTAGTGACCCCGGGGAATCTGGGGCCAACGTCCTGACTTTC.

With regard to this clonotype: Since a much larger clone is just one base distant, this may be a read error. The chain joins TRBV14 to TRBJ2-1; TRBD2 aligns across 10 bases. The CDR3 totals 15 residues. From germline, CDR1 is SGHDN and CDR2 FVKESK. The CDR3 DNA reads as TGTGCCAGCAGCCATCTCGGACTAGCGGACAATGAGCAGCTCTTC. Protein sequence: CASSHLGLADNEQLF.

Regarding this clonotype: Sequence at one end of the junction differs from germline and may be a read error. The chain is built from TRBV5-5 and TRBJ2-3; 7 nucleotides match TRBD2. This CDR3 has 14 amino acids. CDR1 and CDR2 (germline): SGHKS, YYEKEE (reference sequence). CDR3 residues: CASNLTAGADTRYF. DNA of the CDR3: TGTGCCAGCAACTTGACGGCGGGAGCGGATACACGGTATTTT.

The chain couples TRBV10-3 to TRBJ1-1, with D possibly being TRBD1 (5 bases). The CDR3 spans 13 residues. CDR1 and CDR2 from the germline V gene are ENHRY and SYGVKD. The V gene lost 7 bases and the J gene lost 1 base, with 10 bases spanning the gap. The CDR3 protein is CAIMGTGNTEAFF. In nucleotides, the CDR3 is TGTGCCATCATGGGGACCGGGAACACTGAAGCTTTCTTT.